This TCR beta chain stems from a study of response to subunit inactivated influenza vaccine. Findings and caveats of the study: Seasonal influenza vaccination, on each occasion, was suggested by the authors to recruit few new T cells.

In its sample, this clonotype was seen a few times. Its antigen remains unknown. Using its own MiXCR run on the RT-PCR reads, TCRdb lists one record per CDR3 protein. Of fewer than 600,000 distinct CDR3 sequences in the sample, 7.2% were seen once. The germline V gene encodes CDR1 LGHDT and CDR2 YNNKEL (reference sequence). Trimming pared 6 bases from V and 3 bases from J, leaving 21 bases between. The CDR3 spans 16 residues. The gene calls are TRBV3-1 and TRBJ2-7, with no clear D. The specimen comprised PBMCs from blood, sampled around 25 months after vaccination. This clonotype originated in a man in his fifties or sixties who received an inactivated influenza vaccine. The CDR3 bases are TGTGCCAGCAGTTCCGAACTCTCCTCGGGTTTCTACGAGCAGTACTTC. It is translated as CASSSELSSGFYEQYF.